This passage covers 4 T cell receptor beta chains from one sample sequenced in a study of cytomegalovirus exposure and HLA in healthy donors. With 60 Vbeta and 13 Jbeta primers, the PCR was carried out. TCRdb's copy holds only in-frame clones and misses some; the assay was immunoSEQ multiplex PCR. The table lists more than 150,000 clones, approximately 81% of them singletons, with approximately 0.26% in the top ten. The sequenced sample consisted of PBMCs. The receptors originated from a boy aged 5-17 years in good health and CMV-seronegative.

This clone was detected once. J is TRBJ2-7 and V is TRBV10-3; D is possibly TRBD1 (6 bases). Germline V lookup: CDR1 ENHRY, CDR2 SYGVKD. V lost 4 bases and J 4 bases, leaving 11 bases between the germline ends. There are 13 residues in the CDR3. CDR3 in amino acids: CAISGQEKYEQYF. CDR3 nucleotides: TGTGCCATCAGTGGACAGGAGAAGTACGAGCAGTACTTC.

V is TRBV25-1 and J is TRBJ1-3; D not certain. The CDR3 totals 12 residues. Trimming removed 7 bases at V and 2 bases at J, with 6 bases between. CDR1 MGHDK and CDR2 SYGVNS come from the germline V gene. The CDR3 protein is CASTLPGNTIYF. The CDR3 DNA follows: TGTGCCAGCACTCTCCCTGGAAACACCATATATTTT.

V usage is TRBV6-5 and J usage is TRBJ2-3; no reliable D call. The length of the CDR3 is 14 residues. CDR1 MNHEY and CDR2 SVGAGI come from the germline V gene. The V and J ends lost 6 bases and 1 base respectively, with 11 bases between them. This CDR3 is CASRVYVRTDTQYF. The CDR3 DNA reads as TGTGCCAGCAGAGTCTATGTGCGCACAGATACGCAGTATTTT.

The chain has TRBV27 and TRBJ2-6, with D tentatively TRBD1 (5 bases). V shed 2 bases and J shed 6 bases, with 8 bases lying between them. This CDR3 is 14 amino acids long. Germline CDR1 MNHEY, CDR2 SMNVEV (reference sequence). CDR3 region: CASSLPGPANVLTF. The CDR3 nucleotides are TGTGCCAGCAGTTTACCAGGGCCGGCCAACGTCCTGACTTTC.